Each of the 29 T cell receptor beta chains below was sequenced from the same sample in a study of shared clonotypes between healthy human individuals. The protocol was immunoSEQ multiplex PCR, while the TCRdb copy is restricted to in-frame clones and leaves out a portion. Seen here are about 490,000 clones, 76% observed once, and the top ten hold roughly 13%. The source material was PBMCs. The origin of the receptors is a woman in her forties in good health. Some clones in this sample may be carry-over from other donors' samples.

In DNA form, the CDR3 reads TGTGCCAGTAGTAGCCCCCCAGACACCAATGAGCAGTTCTTC. It specifies CASSSPPDTNEQFF. The chain has TRBV19 and TRBJ2-1, with D hard to call. The CDR3 runs to 14 residues. Germline V CDR1 and CDR2: LNHDA, SQIVND (reference sequence). V lost 4 bases and J lost 6, with 13 bases in between.

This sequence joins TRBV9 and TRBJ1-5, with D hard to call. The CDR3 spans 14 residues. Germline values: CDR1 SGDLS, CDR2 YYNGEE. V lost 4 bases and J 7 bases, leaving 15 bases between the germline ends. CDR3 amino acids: CASSPTQVGQPQHF. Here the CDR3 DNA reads TGTGCCAGCAGCCCCACCCAGGTTGGCCAGCCCCAGCATTTT.

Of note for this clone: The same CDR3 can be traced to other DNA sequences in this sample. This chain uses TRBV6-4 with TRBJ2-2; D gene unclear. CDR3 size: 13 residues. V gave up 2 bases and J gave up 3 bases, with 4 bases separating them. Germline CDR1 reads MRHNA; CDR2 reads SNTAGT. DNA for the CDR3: TGTGCCAGCAGTGACCGAGACACCGGGGAGCTGTTTTTT. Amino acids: CASSDRDTGELFF.

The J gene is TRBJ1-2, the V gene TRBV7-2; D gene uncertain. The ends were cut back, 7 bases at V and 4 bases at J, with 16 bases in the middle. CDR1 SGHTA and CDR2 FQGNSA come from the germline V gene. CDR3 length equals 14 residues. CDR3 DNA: TGTGCCAGCACTCTAGTTGTGCGGGGCTATGGCTACACCTTC. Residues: CASTLVVRGYGYTF. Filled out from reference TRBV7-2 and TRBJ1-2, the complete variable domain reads GAGVSQSPSNKVTEKGKDVELRCDPISGHTALYWYRQSLGQGLEFLIYFQGNSAPDKSGLPSDRFSAERTGGSVSTLTIQRTQQEDSAVYLCASTLVVRGYGYTFGSGTRLTVV.

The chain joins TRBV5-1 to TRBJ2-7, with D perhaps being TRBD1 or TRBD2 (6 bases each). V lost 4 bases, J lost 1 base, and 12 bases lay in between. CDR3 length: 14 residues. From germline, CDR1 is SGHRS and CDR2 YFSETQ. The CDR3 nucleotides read TGCGCCAGCAGCGACGAGGGGGGATCCTACGAGCAGTACTTC. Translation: CASSDEGGSYEQYF.

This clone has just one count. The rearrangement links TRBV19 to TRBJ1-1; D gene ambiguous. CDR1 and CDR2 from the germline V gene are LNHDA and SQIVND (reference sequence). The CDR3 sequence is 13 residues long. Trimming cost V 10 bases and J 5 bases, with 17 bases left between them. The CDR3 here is CATLLLGSTEAFF. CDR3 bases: TGTGCCACCCTACTCCTCGGAAGTACTGAAGCTTTCTTT.

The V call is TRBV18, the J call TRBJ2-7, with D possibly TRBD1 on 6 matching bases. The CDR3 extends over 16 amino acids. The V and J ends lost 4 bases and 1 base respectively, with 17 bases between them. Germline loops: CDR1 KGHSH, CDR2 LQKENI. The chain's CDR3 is CASSRAGAGSSYEQYF. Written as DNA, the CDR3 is TGTGCCAGCTCACGAGCAGGGGCAGGGTCATCCTACGAGCAGTACTTC.

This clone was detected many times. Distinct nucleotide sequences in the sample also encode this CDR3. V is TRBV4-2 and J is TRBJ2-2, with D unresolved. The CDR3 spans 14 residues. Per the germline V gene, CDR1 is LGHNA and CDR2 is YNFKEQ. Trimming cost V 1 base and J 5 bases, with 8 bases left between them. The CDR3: CASSQGLETGELFF. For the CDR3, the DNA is TGTGCCAGCAGCCAAGGGCTGGAAACCGGGGAGCTGTTTTTT.

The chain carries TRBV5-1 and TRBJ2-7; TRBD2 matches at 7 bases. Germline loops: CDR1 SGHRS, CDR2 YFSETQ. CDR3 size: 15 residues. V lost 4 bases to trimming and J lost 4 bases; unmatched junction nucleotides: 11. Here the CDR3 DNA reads TGCGCCAGCAGCCCCAAATTGGGAGGGCCGTACGAGCAGTACTTC. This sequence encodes CASSPKLGGPYEQYF.

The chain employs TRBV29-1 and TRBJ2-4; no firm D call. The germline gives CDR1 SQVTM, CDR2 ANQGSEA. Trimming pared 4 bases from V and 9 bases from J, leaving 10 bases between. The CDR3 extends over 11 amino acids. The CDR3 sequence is CSVGQLGIQYF. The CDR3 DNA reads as TGCAGCGTTGGGCAGTTAGGCATTCAGTACTTC.

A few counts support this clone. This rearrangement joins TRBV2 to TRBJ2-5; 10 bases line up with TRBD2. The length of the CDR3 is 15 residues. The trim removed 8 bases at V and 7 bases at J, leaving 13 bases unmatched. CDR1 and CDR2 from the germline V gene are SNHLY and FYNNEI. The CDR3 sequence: CASGSPTSGRVTQYF. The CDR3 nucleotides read TGTGCCAGCGGATCGCCCACCAGCGGGAGGGTGACCCAGTACTTC.

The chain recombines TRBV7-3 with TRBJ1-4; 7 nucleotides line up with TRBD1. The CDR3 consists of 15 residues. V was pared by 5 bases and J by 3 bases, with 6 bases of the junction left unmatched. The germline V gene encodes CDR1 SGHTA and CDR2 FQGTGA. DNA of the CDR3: TGTGCCAGCAGCCAAACAGGGGCCGCTAATGAAAAACTGTTTTTT. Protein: CASSQTGAANEKLFF.

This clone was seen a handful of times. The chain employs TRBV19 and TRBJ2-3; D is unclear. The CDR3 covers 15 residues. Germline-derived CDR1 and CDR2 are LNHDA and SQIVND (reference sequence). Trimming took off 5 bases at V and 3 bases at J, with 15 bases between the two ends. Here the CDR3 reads CASSSLPRVTDTQYF. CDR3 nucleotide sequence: TGTGCCAGTAGTTCCCTACCTCGTGTGACAGATACGCAGTATTTT.

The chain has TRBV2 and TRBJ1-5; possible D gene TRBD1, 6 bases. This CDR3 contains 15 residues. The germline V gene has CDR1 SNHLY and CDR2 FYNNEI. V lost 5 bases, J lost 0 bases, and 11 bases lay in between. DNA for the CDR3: TGTGCCAGCAGTCGGACAGAGGGTAGCAATCAGCCCCAGCATTTT. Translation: CASSRTEGSNQPQHF.

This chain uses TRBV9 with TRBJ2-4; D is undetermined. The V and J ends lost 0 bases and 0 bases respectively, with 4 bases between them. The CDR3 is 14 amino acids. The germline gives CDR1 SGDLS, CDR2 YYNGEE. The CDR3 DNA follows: TGTGCCAGCAGCGTAGACGGAGCCAAAAACATTCAGTACTTC. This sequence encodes CASSVDGAKNIQYF.

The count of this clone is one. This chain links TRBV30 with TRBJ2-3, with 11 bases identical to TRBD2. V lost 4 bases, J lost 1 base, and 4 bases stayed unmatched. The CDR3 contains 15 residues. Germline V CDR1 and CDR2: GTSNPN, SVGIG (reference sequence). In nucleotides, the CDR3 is TGTGCCTGGAACACGGGACTAGCGGGCACAGATACGCAGTATTTT. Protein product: CAWNTGLAGTDTQYF.

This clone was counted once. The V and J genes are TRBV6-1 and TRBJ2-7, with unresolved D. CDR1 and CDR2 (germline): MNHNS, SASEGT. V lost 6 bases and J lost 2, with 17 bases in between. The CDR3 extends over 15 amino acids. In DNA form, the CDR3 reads TGTGCCAGCAGAGCCCGTACGGAGCGCGCCTACGAGCAGTACTTC. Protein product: CASRARTERAYEQYF.

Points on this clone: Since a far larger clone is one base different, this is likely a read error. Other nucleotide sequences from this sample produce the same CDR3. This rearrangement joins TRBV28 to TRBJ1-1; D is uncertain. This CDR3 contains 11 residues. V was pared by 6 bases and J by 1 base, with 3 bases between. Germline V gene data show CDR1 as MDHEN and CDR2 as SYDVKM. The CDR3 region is CASRGNTEAFF. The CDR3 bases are TGTGCCAGCAGGGGGAACACTGAAGCTTTCTTT.

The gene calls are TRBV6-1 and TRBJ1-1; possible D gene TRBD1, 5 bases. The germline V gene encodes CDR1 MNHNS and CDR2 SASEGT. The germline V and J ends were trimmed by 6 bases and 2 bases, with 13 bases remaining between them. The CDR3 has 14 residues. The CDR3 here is CASRVGPGNTEAFF. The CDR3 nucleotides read TGTGCCAGCAGGGTGGGACCGGGCAACACTGAAGCTTTCTTT.

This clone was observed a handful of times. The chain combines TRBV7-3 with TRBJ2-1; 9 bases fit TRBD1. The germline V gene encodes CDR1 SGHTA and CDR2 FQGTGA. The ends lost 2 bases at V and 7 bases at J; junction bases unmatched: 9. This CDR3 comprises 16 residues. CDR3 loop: CASSLANAGTGNEQFF. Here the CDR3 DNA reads TGTGCCAGCAGCTTAGCCAACGCCGGGACAGGGAATGAGCAGTTCTTC.

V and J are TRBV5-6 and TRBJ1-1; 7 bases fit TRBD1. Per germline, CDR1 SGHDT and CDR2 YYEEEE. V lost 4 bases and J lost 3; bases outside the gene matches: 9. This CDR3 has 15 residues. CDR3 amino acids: CASSRVDRDHTEAFF. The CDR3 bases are TGTGCCAGCAGCAGGGTTGACAGGGATCACACTGAAGCTTTCTTT.

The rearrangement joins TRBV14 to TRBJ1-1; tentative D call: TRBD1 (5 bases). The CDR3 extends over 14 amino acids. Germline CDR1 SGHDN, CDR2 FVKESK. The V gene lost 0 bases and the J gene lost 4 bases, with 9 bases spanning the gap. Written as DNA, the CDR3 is TGTGCCAGCAGCCAAGAGGTGGGGGTCACTGAAGCTTTCTTT. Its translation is CASSQEVGVTEAFF.

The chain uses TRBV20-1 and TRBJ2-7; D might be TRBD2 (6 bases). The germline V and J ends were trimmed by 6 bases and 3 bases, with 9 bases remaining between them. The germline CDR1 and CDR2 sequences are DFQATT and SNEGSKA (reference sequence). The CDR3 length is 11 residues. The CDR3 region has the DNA TGCAGTGCAACTAGCAGCTACGAGCAGTACTTC. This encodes CSATSSYEQYF.

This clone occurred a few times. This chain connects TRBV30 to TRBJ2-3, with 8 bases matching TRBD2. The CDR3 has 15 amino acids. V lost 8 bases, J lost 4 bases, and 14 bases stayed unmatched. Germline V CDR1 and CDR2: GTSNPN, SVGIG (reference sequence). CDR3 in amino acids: CAVMRGREGADTQYF. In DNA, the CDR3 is TGTGCCGTCATGAGAGGTCGGGAGGGCGCAGATACGCAGTATTTT. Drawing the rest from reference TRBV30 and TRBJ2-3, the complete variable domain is SQTIHQWPATLVQPVGSPLSLECTVEGTSNPNLYWYRQAAGRGLQLLFYSVGIGQISSEVPQNLSASRPQDRQFILSSKKLLLSDSGFYLCAVMRGREGADTQYFGPGTRLTVL.

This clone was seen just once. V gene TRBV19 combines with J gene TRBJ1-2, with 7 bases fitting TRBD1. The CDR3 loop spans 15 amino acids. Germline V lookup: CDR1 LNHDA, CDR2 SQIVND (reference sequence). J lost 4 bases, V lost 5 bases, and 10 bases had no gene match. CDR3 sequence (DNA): TGTGCCAGTAGTGCCACAGGGGAGGGGGCCTATGGCTACACCTTC. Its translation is CASSATGEGAYGYTF.

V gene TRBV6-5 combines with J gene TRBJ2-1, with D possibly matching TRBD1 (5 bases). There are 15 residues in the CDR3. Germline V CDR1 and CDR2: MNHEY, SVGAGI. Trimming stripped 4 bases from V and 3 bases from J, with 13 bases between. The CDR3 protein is CASSSTGANYNEQFF. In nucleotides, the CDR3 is TGTGCCAGCAGTTCAACAGGAGCTAACTACAATGAGCAGTTCTTC.

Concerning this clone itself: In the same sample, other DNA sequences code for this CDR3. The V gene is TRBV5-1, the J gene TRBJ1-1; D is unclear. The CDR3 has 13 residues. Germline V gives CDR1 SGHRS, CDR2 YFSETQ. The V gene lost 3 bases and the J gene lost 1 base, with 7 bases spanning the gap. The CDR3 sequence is CASSSDGNTEAFF. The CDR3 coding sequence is TGCGCCAGCAGCTCGGACGGGAACACTGAAGCTTTCTTT.

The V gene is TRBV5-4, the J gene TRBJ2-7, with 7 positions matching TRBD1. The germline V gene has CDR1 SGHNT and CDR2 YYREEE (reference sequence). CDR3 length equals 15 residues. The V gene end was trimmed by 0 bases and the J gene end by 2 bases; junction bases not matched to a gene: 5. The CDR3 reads CASSLAGRGTYEQYF. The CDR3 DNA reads TGTGCCAGCAGCTTGGCCGGCAGGGGGACCTACGAGCAGTACTTC.

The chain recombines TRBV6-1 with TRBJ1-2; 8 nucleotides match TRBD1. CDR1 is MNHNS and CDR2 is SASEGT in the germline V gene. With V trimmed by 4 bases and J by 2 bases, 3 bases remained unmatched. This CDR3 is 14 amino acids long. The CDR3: CASSVRTGNYGYTF. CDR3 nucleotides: TGTGCCAGCAGTGTTAGGACAGGGAACTATGGCTACACCTTC.